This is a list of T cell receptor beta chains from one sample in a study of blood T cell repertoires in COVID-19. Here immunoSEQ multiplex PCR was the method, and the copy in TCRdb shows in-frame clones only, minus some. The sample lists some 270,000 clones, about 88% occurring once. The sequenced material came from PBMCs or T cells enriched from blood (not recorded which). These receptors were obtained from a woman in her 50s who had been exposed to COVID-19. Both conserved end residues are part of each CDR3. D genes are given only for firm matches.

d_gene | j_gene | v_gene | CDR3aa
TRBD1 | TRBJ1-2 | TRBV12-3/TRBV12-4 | CASRGGAKGYTF
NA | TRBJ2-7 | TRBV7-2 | CASSREGVGAPYEQYF
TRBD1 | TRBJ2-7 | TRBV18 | CASSPGTGGSYEQYF
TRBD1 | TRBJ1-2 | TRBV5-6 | CASSLATTGPFYGYTF
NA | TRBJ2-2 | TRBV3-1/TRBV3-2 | CASSRGRGGTGELFF
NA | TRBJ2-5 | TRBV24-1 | CATSDYTADSQETQYF
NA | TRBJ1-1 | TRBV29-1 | CSVVKGTEAFF
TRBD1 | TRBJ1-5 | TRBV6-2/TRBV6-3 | CASSYSGRAGTGVDQPQHF
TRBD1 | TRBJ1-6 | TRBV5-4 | CASSRDRPSSYNSPLHF
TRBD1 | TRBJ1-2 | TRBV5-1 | CASSLGDSHYGYTF
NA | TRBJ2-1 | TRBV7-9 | CASSSTEGRTKDNEQFF
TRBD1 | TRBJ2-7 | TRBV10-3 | CATGPGTGDEQYF
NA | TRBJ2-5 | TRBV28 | CASSLAPAGTQYF
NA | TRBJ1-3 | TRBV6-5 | CASRTGTTGNTIYF
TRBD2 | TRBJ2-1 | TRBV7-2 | CASSPKLPGLDNNEQFF
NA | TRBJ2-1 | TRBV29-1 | CSVEILVIGGEQFF
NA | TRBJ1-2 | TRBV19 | CASSILTGIYGYTF
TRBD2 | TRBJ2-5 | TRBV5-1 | CASSSVAGPGGTQYF
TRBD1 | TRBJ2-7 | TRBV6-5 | CASTRGQAHEQYF
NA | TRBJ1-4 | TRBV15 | CATSRATNEKLFF
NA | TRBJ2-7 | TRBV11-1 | CASSLGSQLYEQYF
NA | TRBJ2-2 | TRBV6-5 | CASSYSTPGGIGELFF
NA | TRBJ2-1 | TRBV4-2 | CASSQDGGVQYNEQFF
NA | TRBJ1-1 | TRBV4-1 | CASSQAEGRATEAFF
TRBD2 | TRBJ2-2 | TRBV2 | CASRASGGGGELFF
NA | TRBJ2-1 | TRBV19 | CASSITRGQRSYNEQFF
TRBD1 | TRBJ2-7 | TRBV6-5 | CASNRGPSYEQYF
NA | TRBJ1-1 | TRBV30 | CAWSLTPGGLAFF
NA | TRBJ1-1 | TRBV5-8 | CASSLREMNTEAFF
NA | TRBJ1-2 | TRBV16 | CASSQNRDFGGYTF
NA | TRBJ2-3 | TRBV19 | CASSMFLAASTDTQYF
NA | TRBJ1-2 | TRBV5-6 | CASSLVGGRANYGYTF
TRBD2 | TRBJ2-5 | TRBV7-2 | CASSQAGGQETQYF
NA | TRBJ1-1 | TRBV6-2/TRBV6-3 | CASSYKAGDTEAFF
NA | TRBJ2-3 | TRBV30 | CAWNAGRGDTQYF
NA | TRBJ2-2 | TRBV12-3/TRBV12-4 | CASGHMNTGELFF
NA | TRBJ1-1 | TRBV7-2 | CASSLVGYRERGEAFF
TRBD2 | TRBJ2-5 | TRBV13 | CASSVTSGGAYPDETQYF
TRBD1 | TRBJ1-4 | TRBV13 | CASSSGTGLSNEKLFF
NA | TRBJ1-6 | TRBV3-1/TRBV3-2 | CASSHSDSTSPLHF
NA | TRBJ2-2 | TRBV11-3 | CASSQEGGELFF
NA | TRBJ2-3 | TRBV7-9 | CASSAGLHEADTQYF
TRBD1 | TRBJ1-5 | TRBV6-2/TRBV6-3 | CASSRVDTGVNQPQHF
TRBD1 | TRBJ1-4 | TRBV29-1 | CSATGTGGRELFF
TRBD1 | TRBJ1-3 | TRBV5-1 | CASSPRTGGIGNTIYF
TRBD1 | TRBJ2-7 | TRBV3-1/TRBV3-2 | CASSPPGQRYEQYF
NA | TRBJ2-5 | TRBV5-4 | CASSLEGRETQYF
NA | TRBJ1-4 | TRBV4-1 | CASSQEGVGTTNEKLFF
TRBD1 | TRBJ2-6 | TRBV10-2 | CASRGQGFANVLTF
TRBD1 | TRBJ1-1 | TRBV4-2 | CASSQAEGQTTEAFF
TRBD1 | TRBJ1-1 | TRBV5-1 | CASSKDRGGVRNTEAFF
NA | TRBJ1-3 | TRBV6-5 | CASRSQVSSGNTIYF
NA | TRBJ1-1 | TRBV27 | CASRPMGGEAFF
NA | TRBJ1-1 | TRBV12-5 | CASAPNTEAFF
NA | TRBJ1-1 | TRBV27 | CASIDWGGRNTEAFF
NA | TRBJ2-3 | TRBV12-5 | CASGSMTSTDTQYF
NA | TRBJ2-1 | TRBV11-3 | CASSLGGEDEQFF
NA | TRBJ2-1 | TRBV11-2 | CATTRGNEQFF
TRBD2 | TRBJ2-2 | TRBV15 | CATSRDWLAGLFF